The 6 T cell receptor beta chains reported below all come from one sample, sequenced in a study of T cell responses to AZD1222 COVID-19 vaccine. Data came from immunoSEQ multiplex PCR; TCRdb stores just in-frame clones and leaves some out. Seen here are some 170,000 clones, 80% to 95% observed once, and the top ten hold around 0.96%. Specimen: peripheral blood, collected 28 days after the second dose of the MenACWY control vaccine. These receptors came from an adult who received the MenACWY meningococcal vaccine as a control.

The chain couples TRBV5-1 to TRBJ1-2; D unclear. Germline V lookup: CDR1 SGHRS, CDR2 YFSETQ. The ends were cut back, 0 bases at V and 0 bases at J, with 12 bases in the middle. This CDR3 is 16 amino acids long. In DNA form, the CDR3 reads TGCGCCAGCAGCTTGGCCCTTGCCAGGACTAACTATGGCTACACCTTC. This gives the protein CASSLALARTNYGYTF.

The rearrangement joins TRBV28 to TRBJ1-6, with 8 positions matching TRBD1. The germline V gene encodes CDR1 MDHEN and CDR2 SYDVKM. The ends lost 3 bases at V and 10 bases at J; junction bases unmatched: 8. The CDR3 runs to 15 residues. CDR3: CASSLLTGVQSPLHF. The CDR3 DNA reads as TGTGCCAGCAGTTTGTTGACAGGGGTGCAGTCACCCCTCCACTTT.

V usage is TRBV7-9 and J usage is TRBJ2-1; no definite D call. CDR1 and CDR2 from the germline V gene are SEHNR and FQNEAQ (reference sequence). Between the trimmed V and J ends, which lost 5 bases and 3 bases, there was a span of 5 bases. The CDR3 consists of 12 residues. The CDR3 sequence is CASSVGYNEQFF. The DNA of the CDR3 is TGTGCCAGCAGCGTCGGCTACAATGAGCAGTTCTTC.

The chain couples TRBV7-2 to TRBJ2-5; 11 bases match TRBD2. Germline V CDR1 and CDR2: SGHTA, FQGNSA. The J segment lost 5 bases and the V segment lost 5 bases, leaving 7 bases of the junction unmatched. The CDR3 length is 15 residues. Written as DNA, the CDR3 is TGTGCCAGCAGCGAACTAGCGGGGGATTCGGAGACCCAGTACTTC. Its protein is CASSELAGDSETQYF.

The gene calls are TRBV7-9 and TRBJ2-6; 8 bases align to TRBD1. This CDR3 has 14 residues. The germline V gene encodes CDR1 SEHNR and CDR2 FQNEAQ (reference sequence). V shed 11 bases, J shed 4 bases, and the junction held 7 bases outside the gene matches. DNA of the CDR3: TGTGCCGCCGAACAGGGGGACGGGGCCAACGTCCTGACTTTC. Encoded protein: CAAEQGDGANVLTF.

This chain connects TRBV6-5 to TRBJ1-4; 8 bases are a match to TRBD1. The CDR3 loop spans 15 amino acids. In germline, CDR1 is MNHEY, CDR2 SVGAGI. J gave up 3 bases and V 5 bases, and 5 bases lay outside the gene matches. Here the CDR3 reads CASSRTGGSNEKLFF. Written as DNA, the CDR3 is TGTGCCAGCAGTCGAACAGGGGGATCTAATGAAAAACTGTTTTTT.